This TCR beta chain derives from a study of vaccination effects on CD4 cells after COVID-19. Overall study results and limits: Researchers report that only 1 of 255 vaccine-induced clones in healthy vaccinees cross-reacted with common cold coronaviruses.

As concerns this clone: Its antigen is as yet unknown.

At the end of around eleven days of culture, CD4+ T cells were isolated. The method was immunoSEQ multiplex PCR; TCRdb's version includes in-frame clones alone and lacks a portion of them. Found here are 70,000 to 75,000 clones, around 77% of them singletons; the top ten hold roughly 2%. Trimming removed 2 bases from V and 2 bases from J, with 10 bases in between. The CDR3 runs to 15 residues. Germline V gene lookup returns CDR1 SGDLS and CDR2 YYNGEE. V and J are TRBV9 and TRBJ2-2; tentative D call: TRBD1 (5 bases). The sequencing used CD4+ T cells from PBMCs cultured without peptide, collected before COVID-19 vaccination. The receptor comes from a human donor who received a COVID-19 vaccine. The CDR3 here is CASSVRAANTGELFF. The DNA of the CDR3 is TGTGCCAGCAGCGTCAGGGCCGCCAACACCGGGGAGCTGTTTTTT.